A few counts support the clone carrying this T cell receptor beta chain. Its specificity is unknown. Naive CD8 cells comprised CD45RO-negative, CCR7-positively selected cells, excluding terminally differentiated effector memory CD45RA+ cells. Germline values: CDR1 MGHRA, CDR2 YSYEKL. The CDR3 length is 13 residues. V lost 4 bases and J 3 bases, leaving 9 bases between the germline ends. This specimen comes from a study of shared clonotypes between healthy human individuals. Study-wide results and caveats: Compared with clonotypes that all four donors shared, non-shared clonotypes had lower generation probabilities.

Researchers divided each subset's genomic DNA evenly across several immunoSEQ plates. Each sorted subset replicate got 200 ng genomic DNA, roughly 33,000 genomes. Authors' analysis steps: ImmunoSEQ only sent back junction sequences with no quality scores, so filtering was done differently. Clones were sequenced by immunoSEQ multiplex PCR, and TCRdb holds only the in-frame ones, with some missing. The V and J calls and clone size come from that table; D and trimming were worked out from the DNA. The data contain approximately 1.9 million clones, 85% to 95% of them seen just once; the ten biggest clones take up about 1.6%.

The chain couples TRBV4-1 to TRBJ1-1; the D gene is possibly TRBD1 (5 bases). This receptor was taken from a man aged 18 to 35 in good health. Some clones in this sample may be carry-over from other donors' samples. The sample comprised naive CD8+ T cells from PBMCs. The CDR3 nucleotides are TGCGCCAGCAGCCTGGGGCCAGACACTGAAGCTTTCTTT. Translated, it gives CASSLGPDTEAFF.